This T cell receptor (beta chain) was identified in a study of cytomegalovirus exposure and HLA in healthy donors. Whole-study context: The Caucasian-associated ancestry cluster held less than 85% of more than 350 genotyped donors.

This PCR relied on a set of 60 Vbeta primers and 13 Jbeta primers. Only in-frame clones appear in the TCRdb table, and some are missing; sequencing was by immunoSEQ multiplex PCR. The table has roughly 140,000 clones, roughly a tenth seen once; the top ten hold over 1.5%. With regard to this clone: Its target is unknown.

The CDR3 extends over 17 amino acids. With V trimmed by 0 bases and J by 7 bases, 12 bases remained unmatched. Germline-derived CDR1 and CDR2 are LGHNA and YSLEER. Points from the study as a whole: The sole available immune exposure information was CMV serostatus. When a later analysis compared HLA-associated TCR beta chains with equally common others, the HLA-associated chains turned out to be more clonally expanded and to have lower generation probabilities.

This chain connects TRBV4-3 to TRBJ2-5; 9 bases agree with TRBD2. The origin of this receptor is a male donor in good health and CMV-seronegative. The source material was PBMCs. The CDR3 sequence is CASSQEMASGASGTQYF. The DNA for the CDR3 is TGCGCCAGCAGCCAAGAAATGGCTAGCGGGGCCTCGGGGACCCAGTACTTC.